This paragraph covers one T cell receptor (beta chain) sequence. This sample is drawn from a study of OX40 agonist ivuxolimab in advanced cancers. Germline CDR1 reads SNHLY; CDR2 reads FYNNEI. The CDR3 is made up of 16 amino acids. Systemic immunosuppression or autoimmune disease history was grounds to exclude patients. Assay: immunoSEQ multiplex PCR; the TCRdb copy retains only in-frame clones and omits some. The table includes some 9,600 clones, roughly 63% detected once. V usage is TRBV2 and J usage is TRBJ2-5; 7 bases match TRBD1. The J call is doubtful: the DNA matches TRBJ2-7 better. The receptor comes from an adult with an advanced solid tumor such as melanoma, head and neck, liver or kidney cancer. Here the sequenced sample was CD4+ or CD8+ T cells sorted from blood, taken in a trial of the OX40 agonist ivuxolimab. The CDR3 nucleotides read TGTGCCAGCAGTGAAGCGTGGACAGGTGAGAGCTACGAGCAGTACTTC. The encoded protein is CASSEAWTGESYEQYF.